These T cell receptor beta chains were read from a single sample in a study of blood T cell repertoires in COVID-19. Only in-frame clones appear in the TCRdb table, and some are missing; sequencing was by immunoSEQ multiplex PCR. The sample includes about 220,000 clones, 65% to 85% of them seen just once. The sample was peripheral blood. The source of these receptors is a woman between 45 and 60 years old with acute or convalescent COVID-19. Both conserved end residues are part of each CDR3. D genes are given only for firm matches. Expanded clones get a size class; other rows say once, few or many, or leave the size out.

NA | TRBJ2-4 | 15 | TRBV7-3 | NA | CASSFPTLRGNIQYF | TGTGCCAGCAGCTTTCCCACTCTTAGGGGCAACATTCAGTACTTC
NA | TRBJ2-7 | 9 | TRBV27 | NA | CASSNRQYF | TGTGCCAGTAGCAATCGCCAGTACTTC
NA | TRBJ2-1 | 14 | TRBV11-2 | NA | CASSPMSSYNEQFF | TGTGCCAGCAGCCCCATGTCATCCTACAATGAGCAGTTCTTC
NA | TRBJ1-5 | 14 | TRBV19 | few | CASSISGPPQPQHF | TGTGCCAGTAGTATTTCAGGTCCACCTCAGCCCCAGCATTTT
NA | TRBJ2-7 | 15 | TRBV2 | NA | CASSEEDRISYEQYF | TGTGCCAGCAGTGAAGAAGACAGGATCTCCTACGAGCAGTACTTC
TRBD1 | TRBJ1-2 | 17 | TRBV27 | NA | CASSATPYRGLVYGYTF | TGTGCCAGCAGTGCCACTCCTTACAGGGGACTAGTCTATGGCTACACCTTT
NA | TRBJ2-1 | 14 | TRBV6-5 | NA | CASSSELSYNEQFF | TGTGCCAGCAGTTCGGAACTATCCTACAATGAGCAGTTCTTC
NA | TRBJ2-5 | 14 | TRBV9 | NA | CASSAPAGQETQYF | TGTGCCAGCAGCGCCCCCGCCGGCCAAGAGACCCAGTACTTC
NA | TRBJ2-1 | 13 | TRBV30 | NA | CAWELGQYNEQFF | TGTGCCTGGGAACTAGGACAGTACAATGAGCAGTTCTTC
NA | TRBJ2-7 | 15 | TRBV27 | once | CASSLGGTASYEQYF | TGTGCCAGCAGTTTAGGCGGGACAGCGAGCTACGAGCAGTACTTC
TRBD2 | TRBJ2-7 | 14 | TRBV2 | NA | CASSDRTSTYEQYF | TGTGCCAGCAGTGATAGGACTAGCACCTACGAGCAGTACTTC
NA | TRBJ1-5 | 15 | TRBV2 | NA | CASSERSGGNQPQHF | TGTGCCAGCAGTGAACGGAGCGGAGGCAATCAGCCCCAGCATTTT
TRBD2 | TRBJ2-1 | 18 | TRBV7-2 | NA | CASSIQAPAGGLNNEQFF | TGTGCCAGCAGCATCCAGGCCCCAGCGGGAGGTCTAAACAATGAGCAGTTCTTC
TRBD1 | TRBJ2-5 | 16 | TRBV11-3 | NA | CASSLGTGELQETQYF | TGTGCCAGCAGCTTAGGAACAGGGGAACTACAAGAGACCCAGTACTTC
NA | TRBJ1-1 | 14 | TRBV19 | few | CASSIDTGNTEAFF | TGTGCCAGTAGTATTGATACAGGGAACACTGAAGCTTTCTTT
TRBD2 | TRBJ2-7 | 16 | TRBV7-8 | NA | CASSLSERTSVYEQYF | TGTGCCAGCAGCTTAAGTGAAAGGACTAGTGTCTACGAGCAGTACTTC
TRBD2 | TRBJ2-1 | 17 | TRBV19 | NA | CASSTMKTSGRGNEQFF | TGTGCCAGTAGTACGATGAAGACTAGCGGGAGGGGGAATGAGCAGTTCTTC
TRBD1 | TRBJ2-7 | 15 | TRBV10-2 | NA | CASTNPGQGSYEQYF | TGCGCCAGCACCAATCCGGGACAGGGCTCCTACGAGCAGTACTTC
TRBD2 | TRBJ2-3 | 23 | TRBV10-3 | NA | CAISDPRGSGASGRASFTDTQYF | TGTGCCATCAGTGACCCGAGAGGCAGCGGGGCTAGCGGGAGGGCCTCATTCACAGATACGCAGTATTTT
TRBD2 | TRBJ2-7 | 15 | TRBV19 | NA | CASSDRGAGAGEQCF | TGTGCCAGTAGTGACCGGGGAGCGGGAGCGGGTGAGCAGTGCTTC
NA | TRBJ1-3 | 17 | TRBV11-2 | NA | CASSDFSWRASGNTIYF | TGTGCCAGCAGCGACTTTTCCTGGCGGGCCTCTGGAAACACCATATATTTT
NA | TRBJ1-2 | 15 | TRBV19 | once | CASSIAPGSGYGYTF | TGTGCCAGTAGTATAGCTCCGGGAAGCGGCTATGGCTACACCTTC
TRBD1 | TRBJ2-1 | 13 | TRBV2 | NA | CASRDRGLDEQFF | TGTGCCAGCAGGGACAGGGGGTTAGATGAGCAGTTCTTC
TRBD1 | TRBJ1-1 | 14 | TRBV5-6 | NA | CASSVGQPNTEAFF | TGTGCCAGCAGCGTGGGACAGCCGAACACTGAAGCTTTCTTT
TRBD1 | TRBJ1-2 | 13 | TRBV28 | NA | CASSSGGSGGYTF | TGTGCCAGCAGTTCAGGGGGCTCGGGAGGCTACACCTTC
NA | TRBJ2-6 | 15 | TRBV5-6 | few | CASSRRATGANVLTF | TGTGCCAGCAGCCGGAGGGCGACTGGGGCCAACGTCCTGACTTTC
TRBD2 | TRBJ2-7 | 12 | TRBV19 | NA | CASSTRGDEQYF | TGTGCCAGTAGCACCCGGGGGGACGAGCAGTACTTC
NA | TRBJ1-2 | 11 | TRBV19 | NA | CASSWSYGYTF | TGTGCCAGTAGTTGGAGTTATGGCTACACCTTC
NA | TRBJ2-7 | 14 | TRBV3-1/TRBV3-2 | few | CASSQSDTSYEQYF | TGTGCCAGCAGCCAGTCCGACACCTCCTACGAGCAGTACTTC
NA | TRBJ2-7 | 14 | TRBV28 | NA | CASIPTSGTYEQYF | TGTGCCAGCATACCGACTAGTGGAACCTACGAGCAGTACTTC
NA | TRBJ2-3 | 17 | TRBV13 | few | CASSPRGVAVFTDTQYF | TGTGCCAGCAGCCCTAGGGGAGTAGCGGTGTTCACAGATACGCAGTATTTT
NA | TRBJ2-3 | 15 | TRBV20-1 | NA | CSASDLVASTDTQYF | TGCAGTGCTAGTGACTTAGTTGCTAGCACAGATACGCAGTATTTT
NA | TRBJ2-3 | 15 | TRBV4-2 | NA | CASSPPLGREDTQYF | TGTGCCAGCAGCCCCCCCTTGGGGCGTGAAGATACGCAGTATTTT
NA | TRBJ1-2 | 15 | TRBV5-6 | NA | CASSLTGGSFYGYTF | TGTGCCAGCAGCTTGACGGGCGGGAGTTTCTATGGCTACACCTTC
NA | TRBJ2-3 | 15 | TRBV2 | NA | CASSNSLPLTDTQYF | TGTGCCAGCAGTAACAGCTTGCCCCTCACAGATACGCAGTATTTT
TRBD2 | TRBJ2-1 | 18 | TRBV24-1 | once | CATSDSSLAGAAYNEQFF | TGTGCCACCAGTGATTCTTCCCTAGCGGGAGCGGCCTACAATGAGCAGTTCTTC
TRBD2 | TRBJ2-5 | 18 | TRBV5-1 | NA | CASSQSTSGRVDQETQYF | TGCGCCAGCAGCCAGTCGACTAGCGGGAGGGTGGATCAAGAGACCCAGTACTTC
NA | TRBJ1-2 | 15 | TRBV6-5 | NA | CASDNRDKFFHGYTF | TGTGCCAGCGATAACCGGGACAAGTTTTTCCATGGCTACACCTTC
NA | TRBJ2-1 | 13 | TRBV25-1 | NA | CATAGYRGNEQFF | TGTGCCACCGCCGGTTACCGAGGCAATGAGCAGTTCTTC
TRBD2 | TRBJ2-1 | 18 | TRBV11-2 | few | CASSLGAGATAGQHRQFF | TGTGCCAGCAGCTTAGGGGCGGGAGCGACGGCCGGCCAGCATCGGCAGTTCTTC
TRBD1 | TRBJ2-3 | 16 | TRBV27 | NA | CASRANGQGRTDTQYF | TGTGCCAGCAGGGCTAATGGACAGGGTAGGACAGATACGCAGTATTTT
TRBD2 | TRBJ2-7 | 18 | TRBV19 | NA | CASSSTGGLAGGPEEQYF | TGTGCCAGTAGTTCAACCGGGGGACTAGCGGGAGGGCCGGAGGAGCAGTACTTC
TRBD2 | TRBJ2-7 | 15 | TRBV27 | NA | CASSLVGGSGYEQYF | TGTGCCAGCAGTTTAGTGGGCGGGAGTGGGTACGAGCAGTACTTC
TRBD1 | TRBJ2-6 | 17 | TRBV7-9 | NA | CASSLWTGFGGANVLTF | TGTGCCAGCAGCTTATGGACAGGGTTCGGTGGGGCCAACGTCCTGACTTTC
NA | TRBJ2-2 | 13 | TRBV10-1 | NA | CASGNRVTGELFF | TGCGCCAGCGGGAACAGGGTTACCGGGGAGCTGTTTTTT
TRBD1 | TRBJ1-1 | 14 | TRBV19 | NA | CASSMEGAFAEAFF | TGTGCCAGTAGTATGGAGGGGGCGTTCGCTGAAGCTTTCTTT
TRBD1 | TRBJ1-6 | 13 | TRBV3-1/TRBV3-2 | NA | CASSRGTAQPLHF | TGTGCCAGCAGCCGTGGGACAGCTCAACCCCTCCACTTT
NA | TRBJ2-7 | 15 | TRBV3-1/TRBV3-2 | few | CASSQTGLKPGEQYF | TGTGCCAGCAGCCAAACGGGACTGAAGCCGGGTGAGCAGTACTTC
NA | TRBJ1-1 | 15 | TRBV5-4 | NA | CASSLAGDGLLEAFF | TGTGCCAGCAGCTTGGCCGGGGATGGACTCCTCGAAGCTTTCTTT
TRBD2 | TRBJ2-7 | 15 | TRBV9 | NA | CASSVGVAGNYEQYF | TGTGCCAGCAGCGTAGGAGTAGCGGGGAACTACGAGCAGTACTTC
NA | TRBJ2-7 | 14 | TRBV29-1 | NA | CSVARASGFYEQYF | TGCAGCGTTGCCCGGGCATCGGGGTTCTACGAGCAGTACTTC
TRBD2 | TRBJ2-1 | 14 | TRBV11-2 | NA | CASSLLTGRNEQFF | TGTGCCAGCAGCTTATTAACCGGGAGGAATGAGCAGTTCTTC
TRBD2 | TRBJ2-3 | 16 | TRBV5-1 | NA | CASSPGLAQVTDTQYF | TGCGCCAGCAGCCCCGGACTAGCGCAAGTCACAGATACGCAGTATTTT
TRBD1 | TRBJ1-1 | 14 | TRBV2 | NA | CASPGTGRNTEAFF | TGTGCCAGCCCGGGGACAGGGAGGAACACTGAAGCTTTCTTT
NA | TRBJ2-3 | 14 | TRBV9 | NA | CASSVGRDTDTQYF | TGTGCCAGCAGCGTAGGACGGGACACAGATACGCAGTATTTT